These T cell receptor beta chains were read from a single sample in a study of T-cell memory formation after mild COVID-19. TCRdb independently ran MiXCR on the 5' RACE reads; one entry per CDR3 protein. Found here are roughly 99,000 distinct CDR3 sequences, 13% to 15% of them singletons; the top ten hold less than 45%. Sequencing was done on a sample of PBMCs or a T cell subset sorted from them (not recorded which). The receptors derive from a young man who had mild COVID-19 (a few samples of this study predate the infection). Cell type and time point are not known. CDR3s leave out the opening cysteine and the closing phenylalanine or tryptophan. D genes are given only for firm matches.

TRBV20-1	TRBJ2-3	-	SVNPTSLARSQDTQY
TRBV5-1	TRBJ2-2	-	ASSITLAWNTGELF
TRBV4-3	TRBJ2-3	TRBD2	ASSQTSGGADTQY
TRBV4-1	TRBJ2-1	-	ASSQGQPPNEQF
TRBV10-3	TRBJ2-7	-	AISDPGKSYEQY
TRBV4-1	TRBJ2-3	TRBD2	ASSQPGAGGPDTQY
TRBV7-9	TRBJ2-3	-	ASSQLVGGRQVPTDTQY
TRBV7-6	TRBJ2-7	TRBD1	ASSASLSRDRVTYEQY
TRBV10-3	TRBJ1-1	-	AISESRGNTEAF
TRBV6-5	TRBJ2-1	-	ASSRTSYNEQF
TRBV7-6	TRBJ2-1	TRBD1	ASSPGQYNEQF
TRBV18	TRBJ2-5	-	ASSRDGRPQETQY
TRBV5-8	TRBJ2-5	TRBD2	ASSGGTSGEETQY
TRBV28	TRBJ2-1	-	ASSYRGGTDGEQF
TRBV7-2	TRBJ1-2	-	ASSLVGLPGDGYT
TRBV7-6	TRBJ2-5	TRBD1	ASGRGGNQETQY
TRBV20-1	TRBJ1-5	TRBD1	SARDPIAREGQGQYQPQH
TRBV28	TRBJ2-5	TRBD1	ASSLARGRETQY
TRBV20-1	TRBJ2-1	-	SAREGGQAYNEQF
TRBV4-1	TRBJ2-7	TRBD1	ASSQVGGTGSFYEQY
TRBV6-6	TRBJ2-1	TRBD2	ASSTSGGGNEQF
TRBV20-1	TRBJ2-7	-	SAGGGRGLYEQY
TRBV7-8	TRBJ2-2	-	ASRETGELF
TRBV12-3/TRBV12-4	TRBJ2-1	-	ASSLAVTAEQF
TRBV6-5	TRBJ1-2	-	ASSYGSLNYGYT
TRBV12-3/TRBV12-4	TRBJ2-7	-	ASSTTGADSYEQY
TRBV4-2	TRBJ1-1	-	ASSQVSDKNTEAF
TRBV4-1	TRBJ1-2	-	ASSQRTATLLSYGYT
TRBV12-3/TRBV12-4	TRBJ2-5	-	ASSPGREWTQY
TRBV4-3	TRBJ1-6	-	ASSQDPGWNSPLH
TRBV9	TRBJ2-7	-	ASSVGQLSSYEQY